This T cell receptor beta chain was obtained from a study of CD8 T cells in Susac syndrome. After extraction with the RNeasy kit, about 0.5 to 1 ug of the RNA was reverse transcribed using random hexamers. Multiplex immunoSEQ PCR targeted 54 Vbeta and 13 Jbeta TCR beta segments. TCRdb re-called the immunoSEQ multiplex PCR reads with MiXCR, one entry per CDR3 protein. The data show tens of thousands of distinct CDR3 sequences, roughly 94% seen once. V was cut by 6 bases and J by 7 bases, with 14 bases left in between. Germline V CDR1 and CDR2: MNHEY, SMNVEV (reference sequence). CDR3 length equals 13 residues.

The receptor was isolated from a human donor in good health. This chain connects TRBV27 to TRBJ2-3, with D perhaps matching TRBD1 or TRBD2 (6 bases each). Sequencing was carried out using CD8+ T cells from PBMCs. The CDR3 spells CASSPGGPNTQYF. The CDR3 DNA is TGTGCCAGCAGCCCCGGGGGCCCGAATACGCAGTATTTT.